This T cell receptor beta chain was retrieved from a study of cytomegalovirus exposure and HLA in healthy donors. Researchers ran the PCR with 60 Vbeta and 13 Jbeta primers. Method: immunoSEQ multiplex PCR; TCRdb's copy keeps in-frame clones and lacks some. The data contain 90,000 to 150,000 clones, 70% to 85% of them singletons. Trimming took 3 bases from V and 6 from J; bases not matched to a gene: 11. The germline V gene has CDR1 SGHRS and CDR2 YFSETQ. CDR3 length: 16 amino acids. Whole-study results and caveats: Donors were assumed by presence/absence analyses to have roughly uniform sequencing depth.

Turning to this clone: Its antigen remains unidentified.

The rearrangement links TRBV5-1 to TRBJ2-1; 8 nucleotides agree with TRBD1. The sequenced sample was PBMCs. The receptor comes from a man aged 35-49 years in good health and CMV-seropositive. The CDR3 coding sequence is TGCGCCAGCAGCTCCCCAATGGACAGGGTCAGCAATGAGCAGTTCTTC. Translation gives CASSSPMDRVSNEQFF.